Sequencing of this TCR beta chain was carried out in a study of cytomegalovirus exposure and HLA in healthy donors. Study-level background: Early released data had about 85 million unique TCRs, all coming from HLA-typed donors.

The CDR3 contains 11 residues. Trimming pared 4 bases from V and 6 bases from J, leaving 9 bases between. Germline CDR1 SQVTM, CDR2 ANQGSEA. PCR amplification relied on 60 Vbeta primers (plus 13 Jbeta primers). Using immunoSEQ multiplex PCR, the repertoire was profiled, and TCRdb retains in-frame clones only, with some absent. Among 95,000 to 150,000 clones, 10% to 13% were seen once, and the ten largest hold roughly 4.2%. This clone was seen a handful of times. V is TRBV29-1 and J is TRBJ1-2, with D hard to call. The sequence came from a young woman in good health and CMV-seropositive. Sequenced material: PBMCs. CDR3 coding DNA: TGCAGCGTTGCACCCCGGGATGGCTACACCTTC. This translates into CSVAPRDGYTF.